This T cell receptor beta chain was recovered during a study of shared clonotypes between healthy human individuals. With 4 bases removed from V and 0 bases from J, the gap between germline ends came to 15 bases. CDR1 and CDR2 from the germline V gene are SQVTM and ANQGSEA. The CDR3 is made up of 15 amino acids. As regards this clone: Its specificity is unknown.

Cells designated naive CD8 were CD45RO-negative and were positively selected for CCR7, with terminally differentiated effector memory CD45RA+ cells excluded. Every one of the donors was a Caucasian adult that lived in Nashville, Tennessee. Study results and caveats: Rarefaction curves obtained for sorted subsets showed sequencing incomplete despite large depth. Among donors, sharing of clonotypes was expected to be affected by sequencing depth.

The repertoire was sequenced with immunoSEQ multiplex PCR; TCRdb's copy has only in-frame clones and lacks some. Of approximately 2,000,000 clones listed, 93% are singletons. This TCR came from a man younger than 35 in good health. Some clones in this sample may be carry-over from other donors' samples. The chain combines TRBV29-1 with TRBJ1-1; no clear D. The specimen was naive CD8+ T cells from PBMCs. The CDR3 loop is CSVVPSERMNTEAFF. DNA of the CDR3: TGCAGCGTTGTACCATCCGAACGGATGAACACTGAAGCTTTCTTT.